These 10 T cell receptor beta chains originate from one sample sequenced in a study of control samples from healthy donors and cancer patients. TCRdb keeps only in-frame clones here, not all; method: immunoSEQ multiplex PCR. The sample lists approximately 150,000 clones; approximately 89% were seen once. The sequencing input was PBMCs. The receptors here all came from a middle-aged man with head and neck cancer.

Ten or more counts support this clone. The chain links TRBV6-5 to TRBJ2-6; no reliable D call. There are 15 residues in the CDR3. Trimming took off 6 bases at V and 0 bases at J, with 9 bases between the two ends. Germline CDR1 and CDR2: MNHEY and SVGAGI. The CDR3 sequence is CASRDGSSGANVLTF. CDR3 DNA: TGTGCCAGCAGGGACGGATCCTCTGGGGCCAACGTCCTGACTTTC.

The chain is built from TRBV27 and TRBJ1-2; 10 bases line up with TRBD1. With 2 bases clipped from V and 7 bases from J, the junction kept 1 base outside the gene matches. The CDR3 is 13 residues long. The germline V gene has CDR1 MNHEY and CDR2 SMNVEV (reference sequence). The CDR3 reads CASSLGQGGGYTF. In nucleotides, the CDR3 is TGTGCCAGCAGTTTAGGACAGGGGGGTGGCTACACCTTC.

The V call is TRBV4-1, the J call TRBJ2-7, with D possibly being TRBD2 (5 bases). The germline CDR1 and CDR2 sequences are MGHRA and YSYEKL. The CDR3 has 13 amino acids. V gave up 4 bases and J gave up 1 base, with 8 bases separating them. For the CDR3, the DNA is TGCGCCAGCAGCCCCGGGGAGTCCTACGAGCAGTACTTC. Translating it yields CASSPGESYEQYF.

The chain is built from TRBV19 and TRBJ2-1; D uncertain. Germline CDR1 reads LNHDA; CDR2 reads SQIVND (reference sequence). The CDR3 runs 15 residues. Trimming took 3 bases from V and 2 from J, leaving 11 bases between them. CDR3 loop: CASSMNLGAYNEQFF. In DNA form, the CDR3 reads TGTGCCAGTAGTATGAACTTGGGCGCCTACAATGAGCAGTTCTTC.

The genes are TRBV2 and TRBJ2-7, with D tentatively TRBD1 (6 bases). Between the trimmed V and J ends, which lost 6 bases and 5 bases, there was a span of 14 bases. This CDR3 has 13 amino acids. The germline V gene has CDR1 SNHLY and CDR2 FYNNEI. The CDR3 here is CASSDDRRNEQYF. The CDR3 DNA sequence: TGTGCCAGCAGCGACGACAGGAGAAACGAGCAGTACTTC. Filled out from reference TRBV2 and TRBJ2-7, the complete variable domain reads EPEVTQTPSHQVTQMGQEVILRCVPISNHLYFYWYRQILGQKVEFLVSFYNNEISEKSEIFDDQFSVERPDGSNFTLKIRSTKLEDSAMYFCASSDDRRNEQYFGPGTRLTVT.

This chain uses TRBV5-1 with TRBJ1-1; D might be TRBD1 (6 bases). Germline CDR1 SGHRS, CDR2 YFSETQ. V lost 4 bases and J lost 10, with 20 bases in between. The CDR3 length is 14 residues. The CDR3 sequence: CASSTGTTDSSAFF. CDR3 coding DNA: TGCGCCAGCAGCACTGGGACAACGGACTCCTCAGCTTTCTTT. Supplemented by reference TRBV5-1 and TRBJ1-1, the full variable domain reads KAGVTQTPRYLIKTRGQQVTLSCSPISGHRSVSWYQQTPGQGLQFLFEYFSETQRNKGNFPGRFSGRQFSNSRSEMNVSTLELGDSALYLCASSTGTTDSSAFFGQGTRLTVV.

The chain has TRBV28 and TRBJ1-2; D gene unclear. This CDR3 comprises 13 residues. Germline V gene data show CDR1 as MDHEN and CDR2 as SYDVKM. Trimming shortened V by 6 bases and J by 6 bases, and 14 bases separated the two germline ends. The CDR3 nucleotides are TGTGCCAGCAGCTCCCTGAACCCTAATGGCTACACCTTC. It translates to CASSSLNPNGYTF.

The rearrangement uses TRBV18 and TRBJ2-7, with D possibly being TRBD1 or TRBD2 (6 bases each). The germline V gene has CDR1 KGHSH and CDR2 LQKENI. The V end was cut by 0 bases, the J end by 5 bases, with 14 bases between. There are 15 residues in the CDR3. CDR3 in DNA: TGTGCCAGCTCACCACCCGGGGGCCAGGGCCACGAGCAGTACTTC. As protein: CASSPPGGQGHEQYF.

The V call is TRBV3-1 (or the pseudogene TRBV3-2), the J call TRBJ2-4; no clear D gene. This CDR3 region has 16 residues. CDR1 and CDR2 from the germline V gene are LGHDT and YNNKEL (reference sequence). V lost 2 bases and J lost 4, with 15 bases in between. DNA of the CDR3: TGTGCCAGCAGCCAACTGGTAGGCGGTGGGAAAAACATTCAGTACTTC. This gives the protein CASSQLVGGGKNIQYF.

This chain joins TRBV7-9 and TRBJ2-1; possibly TRBD1 for D (5 bases). Per the germline V gene, CDR1 is SEHNR and CDR2 is FQNEAQ (reference sequence). This CDR3 has 12 residues. Trimming stripped 6 bases from V and 10 bases from J, with 13 bases between. CDR3 sequence reads: CASSFRVGEQFF. CDR3 in DNA: TGTGCCAGCAGTTTCAGGGTAGGAGAGCAGTTCTTC.